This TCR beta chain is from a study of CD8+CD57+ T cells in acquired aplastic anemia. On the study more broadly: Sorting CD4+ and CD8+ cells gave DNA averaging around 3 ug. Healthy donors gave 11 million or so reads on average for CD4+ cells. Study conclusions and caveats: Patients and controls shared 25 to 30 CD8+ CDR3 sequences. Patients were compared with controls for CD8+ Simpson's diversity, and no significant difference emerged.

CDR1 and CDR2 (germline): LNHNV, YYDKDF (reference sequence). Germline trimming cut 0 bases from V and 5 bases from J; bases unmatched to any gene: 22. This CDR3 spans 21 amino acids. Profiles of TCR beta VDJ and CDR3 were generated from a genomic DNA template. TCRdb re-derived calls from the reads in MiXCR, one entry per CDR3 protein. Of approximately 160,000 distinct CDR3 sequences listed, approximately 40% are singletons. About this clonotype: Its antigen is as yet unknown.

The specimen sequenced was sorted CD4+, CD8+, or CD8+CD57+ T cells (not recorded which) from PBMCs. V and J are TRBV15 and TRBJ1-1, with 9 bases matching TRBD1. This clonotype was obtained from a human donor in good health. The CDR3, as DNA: TGTGCCACCAGCAGAGATTCCCCAAAATGGGACAGGGCTGACCGTTGGACTGAAGCTTTCTTT. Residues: CATSRDSPKWDRADRWTEAFF.